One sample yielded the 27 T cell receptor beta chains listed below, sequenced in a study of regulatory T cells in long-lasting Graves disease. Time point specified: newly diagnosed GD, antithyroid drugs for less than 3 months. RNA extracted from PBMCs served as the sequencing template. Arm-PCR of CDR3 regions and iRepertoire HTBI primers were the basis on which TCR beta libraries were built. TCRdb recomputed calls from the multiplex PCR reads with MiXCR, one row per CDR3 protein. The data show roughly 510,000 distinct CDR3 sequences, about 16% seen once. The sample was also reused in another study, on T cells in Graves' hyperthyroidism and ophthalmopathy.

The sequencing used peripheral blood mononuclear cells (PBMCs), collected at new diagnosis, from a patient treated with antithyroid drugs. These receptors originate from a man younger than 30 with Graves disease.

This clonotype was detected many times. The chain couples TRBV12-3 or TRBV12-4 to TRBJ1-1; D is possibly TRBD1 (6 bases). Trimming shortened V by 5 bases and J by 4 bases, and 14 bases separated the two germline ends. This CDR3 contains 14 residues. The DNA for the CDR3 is TGTGCCAGCAGTAAGGACAGTGGTGGCACTGAAGCTTTCTTT. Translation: CASSKDSGGTEAFF.

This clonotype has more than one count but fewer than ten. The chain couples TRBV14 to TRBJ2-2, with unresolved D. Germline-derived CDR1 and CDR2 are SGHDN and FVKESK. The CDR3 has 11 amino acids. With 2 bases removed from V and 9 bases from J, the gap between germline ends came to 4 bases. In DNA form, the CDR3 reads TGTGCCAGCAGCCAAAACCGGGAGCTGTTTTTT. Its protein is CASSQNRELFF.

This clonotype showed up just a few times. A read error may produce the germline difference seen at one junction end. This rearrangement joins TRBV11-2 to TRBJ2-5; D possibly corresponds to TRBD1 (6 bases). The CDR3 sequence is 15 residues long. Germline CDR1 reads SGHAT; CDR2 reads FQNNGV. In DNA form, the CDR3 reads TGTGCCAGCAGCGGACCCCCACAGGGACAAGAGACCCGGTACTTC. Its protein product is CASSGPPQGQETRYF.

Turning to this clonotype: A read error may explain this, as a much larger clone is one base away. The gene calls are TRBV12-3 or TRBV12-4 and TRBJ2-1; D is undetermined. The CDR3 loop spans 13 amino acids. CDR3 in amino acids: CASTNGSYNEQLF. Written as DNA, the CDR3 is TGTGCCAGCACGAACGGTTCCTACAATGAGCAGCTCTTC.

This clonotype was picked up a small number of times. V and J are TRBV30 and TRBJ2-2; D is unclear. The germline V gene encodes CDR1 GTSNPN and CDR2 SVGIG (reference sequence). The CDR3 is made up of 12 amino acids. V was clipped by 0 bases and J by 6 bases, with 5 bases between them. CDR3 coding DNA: TGTGCCTGGAGTGTAACACCCGGGGAGCTGTTTTTT. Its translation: CAWSVTPGELFF.

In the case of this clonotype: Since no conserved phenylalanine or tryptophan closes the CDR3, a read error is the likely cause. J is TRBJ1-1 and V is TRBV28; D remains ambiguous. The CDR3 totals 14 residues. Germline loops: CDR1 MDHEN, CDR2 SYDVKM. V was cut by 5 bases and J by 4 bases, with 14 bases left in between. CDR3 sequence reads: CASSPPGRTTEAFL. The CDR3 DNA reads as TGTGCCAGCAGTCCCCCCGGACGGACCACTGAAGCTTTCCTT.

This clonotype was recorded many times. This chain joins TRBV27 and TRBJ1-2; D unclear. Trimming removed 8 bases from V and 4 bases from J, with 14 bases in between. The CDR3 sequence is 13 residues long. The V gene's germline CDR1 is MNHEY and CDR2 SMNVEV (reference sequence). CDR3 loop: CASGWGSSYGYTF. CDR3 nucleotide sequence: TGTGCCAGCGGCTGGGGTTCAAGCTATGGCTACACCTTC.

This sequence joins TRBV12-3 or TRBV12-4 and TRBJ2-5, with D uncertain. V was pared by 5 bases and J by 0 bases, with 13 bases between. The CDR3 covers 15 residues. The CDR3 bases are TGTGCCAGCAGTCCATCGCCGCCTAACCAAGAGACCCAGTACTTC. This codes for CASSPSPPNQETQYF.

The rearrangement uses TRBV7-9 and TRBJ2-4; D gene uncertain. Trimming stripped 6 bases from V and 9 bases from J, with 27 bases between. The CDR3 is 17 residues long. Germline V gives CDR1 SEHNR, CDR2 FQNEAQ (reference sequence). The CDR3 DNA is TGTGCCAGCAGTCCCCCGTTGTCTCGCCCCAATGGAAGCATTCAGTACTTC. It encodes CASSPPLSRPNGSIQYF.

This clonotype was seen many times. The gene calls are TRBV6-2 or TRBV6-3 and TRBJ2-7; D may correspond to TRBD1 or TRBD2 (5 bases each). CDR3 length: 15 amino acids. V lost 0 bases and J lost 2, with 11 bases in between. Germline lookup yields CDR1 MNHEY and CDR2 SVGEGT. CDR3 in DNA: TGTGCCAGCAGTTACTCGACGGGACGCCCCTACGAGCAGTACTTC. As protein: CASSYSTGRPYEQYF.

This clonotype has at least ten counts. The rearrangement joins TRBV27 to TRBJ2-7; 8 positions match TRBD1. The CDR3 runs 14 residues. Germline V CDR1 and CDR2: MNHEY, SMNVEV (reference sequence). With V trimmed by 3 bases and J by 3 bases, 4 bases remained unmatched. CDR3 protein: CASSLTGVGYEQYF. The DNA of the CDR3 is TGTGCCAGCAGTTTGACAGGGGTTGGCTACGAGCAGTACTTC.

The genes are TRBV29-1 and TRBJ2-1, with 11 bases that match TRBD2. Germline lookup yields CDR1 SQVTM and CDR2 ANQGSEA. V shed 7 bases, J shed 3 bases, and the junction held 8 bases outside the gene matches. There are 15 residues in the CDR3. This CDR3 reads CSAVPGLADYNEQFF. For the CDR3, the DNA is TGCAGCGCGGTACCGGGACTAGCGGACTACAATGAGCAGTTCTTC.

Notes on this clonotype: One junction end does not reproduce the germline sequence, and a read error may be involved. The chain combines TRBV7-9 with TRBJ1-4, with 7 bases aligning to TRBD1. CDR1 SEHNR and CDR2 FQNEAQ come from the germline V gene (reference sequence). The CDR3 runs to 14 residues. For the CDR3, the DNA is TGTGCCAGCAGCTTAGGTTGGGGGGACAGCCCGGGTGTTTTT. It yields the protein CASSLGWGDSPGVF.

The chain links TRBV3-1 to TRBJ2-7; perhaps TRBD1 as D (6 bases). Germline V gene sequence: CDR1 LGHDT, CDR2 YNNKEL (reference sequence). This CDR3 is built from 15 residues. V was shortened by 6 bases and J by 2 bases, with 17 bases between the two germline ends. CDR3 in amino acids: CASRHITTGPYEQYF. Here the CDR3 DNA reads TGTGCCAGCAGACACATTACAACAGGGCCCTACGAGCAGTACTTC.

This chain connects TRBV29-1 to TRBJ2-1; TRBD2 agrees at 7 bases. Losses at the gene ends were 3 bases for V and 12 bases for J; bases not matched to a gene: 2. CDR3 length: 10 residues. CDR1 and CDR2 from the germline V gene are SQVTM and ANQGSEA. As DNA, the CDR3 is TGCAGCGTTGATTCGGGAGGGCAGTTCTTC. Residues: CSVDSGGQFF.

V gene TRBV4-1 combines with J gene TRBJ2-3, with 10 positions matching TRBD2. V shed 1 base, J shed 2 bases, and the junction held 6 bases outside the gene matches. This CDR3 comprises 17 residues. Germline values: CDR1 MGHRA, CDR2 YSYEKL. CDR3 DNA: TGCGCCAGCAGCCAAGGGATCAGCGGGAGGGCCACAGATACGCAGTATTTT. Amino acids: CASSQGISGRATDTQYF.

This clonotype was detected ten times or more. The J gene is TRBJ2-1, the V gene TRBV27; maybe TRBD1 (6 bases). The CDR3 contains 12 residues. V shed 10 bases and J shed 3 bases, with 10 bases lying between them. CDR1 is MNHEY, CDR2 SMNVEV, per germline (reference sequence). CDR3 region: CATWDNYNEQFF. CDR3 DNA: TGTGCCACCTGGGACAACTACAATGAGCAGTTCTTC.

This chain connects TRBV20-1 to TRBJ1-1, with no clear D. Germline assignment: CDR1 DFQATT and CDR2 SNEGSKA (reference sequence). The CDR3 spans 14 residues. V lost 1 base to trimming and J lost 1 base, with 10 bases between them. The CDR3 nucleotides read TGCAGTGCTAGAGGCGGTTGGGGGAACACTGAAGCTTTCTTT. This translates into CSARGGWGNTEAFF.

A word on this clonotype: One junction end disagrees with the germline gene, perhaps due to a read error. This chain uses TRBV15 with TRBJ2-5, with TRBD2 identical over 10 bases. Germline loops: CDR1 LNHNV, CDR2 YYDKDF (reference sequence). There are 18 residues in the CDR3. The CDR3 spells CATSRDSRLAGIQETQYF. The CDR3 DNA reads TGTGCCACCAGCAGAGATTCCCGACTAGCGGGTATCCAAGAAACCCAGTACTTC.

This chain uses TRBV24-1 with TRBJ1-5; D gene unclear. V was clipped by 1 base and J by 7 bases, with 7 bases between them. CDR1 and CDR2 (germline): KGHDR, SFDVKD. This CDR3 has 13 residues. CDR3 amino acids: CATSDFCSQPQHF. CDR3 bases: TGTGCCACCAGTGATTTCTGCAGCCAGCCCCAGCATTTT.

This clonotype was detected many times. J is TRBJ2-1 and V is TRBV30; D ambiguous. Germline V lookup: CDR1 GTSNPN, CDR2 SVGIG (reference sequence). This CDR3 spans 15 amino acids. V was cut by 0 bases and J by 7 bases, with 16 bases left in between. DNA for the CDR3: TGTGCCTGGAGTGTAGGCCCCAGCACCGGTAATGAGCAGTTCTTC. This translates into CAWSVGPSTGNEQFF.

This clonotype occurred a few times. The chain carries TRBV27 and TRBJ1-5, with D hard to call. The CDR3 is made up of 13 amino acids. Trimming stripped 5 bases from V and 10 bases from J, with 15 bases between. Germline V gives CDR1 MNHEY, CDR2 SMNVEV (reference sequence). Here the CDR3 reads CASSLKAVGPQHF. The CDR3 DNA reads TGTGCCAGCAGTCTCAAAGCGGTGGGTCCCCAGCATTTT.

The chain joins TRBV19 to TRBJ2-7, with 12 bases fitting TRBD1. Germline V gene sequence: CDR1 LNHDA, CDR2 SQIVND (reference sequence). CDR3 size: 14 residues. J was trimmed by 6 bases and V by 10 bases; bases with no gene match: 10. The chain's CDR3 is CATTPGTGGFEQYF. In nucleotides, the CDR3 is TGTGCCACTACACCCGGGACAGGGGGCTTCGAGCAGTACTTC.

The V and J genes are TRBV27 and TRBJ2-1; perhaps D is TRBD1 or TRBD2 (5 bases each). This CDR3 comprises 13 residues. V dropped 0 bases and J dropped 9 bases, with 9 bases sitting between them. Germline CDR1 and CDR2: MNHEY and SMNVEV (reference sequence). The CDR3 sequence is CASSLSMGTEQFF. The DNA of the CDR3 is TGTGCCAGCAGTTTATCGATGGGGACTGAGCAGTTCTTC.

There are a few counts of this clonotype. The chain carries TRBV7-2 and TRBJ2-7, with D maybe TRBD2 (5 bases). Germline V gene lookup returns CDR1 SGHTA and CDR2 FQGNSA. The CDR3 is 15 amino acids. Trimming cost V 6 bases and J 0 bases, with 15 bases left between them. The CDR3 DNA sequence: TGTGCCAGCAGACCCACGGAGGCCCCCTCCTACGAGCAGTACTTC. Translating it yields CASRPTEAPSYEQYF.

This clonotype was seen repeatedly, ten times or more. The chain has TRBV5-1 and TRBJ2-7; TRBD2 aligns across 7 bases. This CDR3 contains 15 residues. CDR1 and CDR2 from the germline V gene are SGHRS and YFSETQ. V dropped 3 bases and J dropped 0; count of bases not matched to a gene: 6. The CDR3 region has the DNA TGCGCCAGCAGCTCCACCGGGACTAACTCCTACGAGCAGTACTTC. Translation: CASSSTGTNSYEQYF.

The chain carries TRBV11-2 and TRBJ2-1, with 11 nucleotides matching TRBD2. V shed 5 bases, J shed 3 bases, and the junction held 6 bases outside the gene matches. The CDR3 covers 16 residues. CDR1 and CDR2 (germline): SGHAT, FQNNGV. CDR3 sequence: CASSPGLAELYNEQFF. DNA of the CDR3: TGTGCCAGCAGCCCGGGACTAGCGGAACTCTACAATGAGCAGTTCTTC.